This TCR beta chain stems from a study of T cell responses to AZD1222 COVID-19 vaccine. Using immunoSEQ multiplex PCR, the repertoire was profiled, and TCRdb retains in-frame clones only, with some absent. The table shows about 120,000 clones, with 85% to 95% occurring only once. V lost 6 bases, J lost 2 bases, and 10 bases lay in between. The CDR3 extends over 13 amino acids. Germline V CDR1 and CDR2: MNHEY, SVGEGT. This TCR was sampled from an adult who received the AZD1222 COVID-19 vaccine. V usage is TRBV6-2 or TRBV6-3 and J usage is TRBJ1-1; D is uncertain. Specimen: peripheral blood, collected 28 days after the second AZD1222 dose. The CDR3: CASSVSQNTEAFF. CDR3 coding DNA: TGTGCCAGCAGCGTAAGTCAAAACACTGAAGCTTTCTTT.